Shown below are 19 T cell receptor beta chains from a single sample sequenced in a study of T cells in Graves' hyperthyroidism and ophthalmopathy. Researchers amplified the TCR beta CDR3 regions from RNA transcripts. First-round RT-PCR targeting the TCR CDR3 was performed with the HTBI primer set. Via MiXCR, TCRdb re-called the multiplex PCR reads, giving one row per CDR3 protein. There are about 600,000 distinct CDR3 sequences in the sample; 13% to 15% occur only once, and over 6% lies in the top ten. Source material: blood. Receptor source: a woman aged 18-30 years with Graves' ophthalmopathy.

The table lists this clonotype with many counts. This rearrangement joins TRBV12-3 or TRBV12-4 to TRBJ2-2; 9 bases align to TRBD1. The length of the CDR3 is 15 residues. The ends lost 4 bases at V and 1 base at J; junction bases unmatched: 1. Written as DNA, the CDR3 is TGTGCCAGCAGTTCGGGACAGGGGAACACCGGGGAGCTGTTTTTT. Its protein is CASSSGQGNTGELFF.

The table lists this clonotype with a few counts. The chain combines TRBV12-3 or TRBV12-4 with TRBJ2-3, with 7 bases identical to TRBD1. The ends lost 3 bases at V and 0 bases at J; junction bases unmatched: 12. The CDR3 spans 18 residues. The chain's CDR3 is CASSFFPPGTASTDTQYF. CDR3 nucleotides: TGTGCCAGCAGTTTTTTTCCCCCCGGGACAGCTAGCACAGATACGCAGTATTTT.

This clonotype was counted between two and nine times. The CDR3 sequence is CASSIVHRGHTGELFF. In DNA form, the CDR3 reads TGTGCCAGTAGTATAGTCCACAGGGGCCACACCGGGGAGCTGTTTTTT. V usage is TRBV19 and J usage is TRBJ2-2; 7 bases match TRBD1. The CDR3 has 16 amino acids. The germline V gene has CDR1 LNHDA and CDR2 SQIVND (reference sequence). V shed 1 base, J shed 3 bases, and the junction held 5 bases outside the gene matches.

The CDR3 DNA sequence: TGTGCCAGCAGTGCGGACAGGGGGCGCGGCACAGATACGCAGTATTTT. This encodes CASSADRGRGTDTQYF. The chain links TRBV25-1 to TRBJ2-3; 11 nucleotides match TRBD1. The CDR3 length is 16 residues. CDR1 MGHDK and CDR2 SYGVNS come from the germline V gene. Trimming removed 4 bases from V and 1 base from J; junction bases left unmatched: 4.

This clonotype was counted many times. The chain links TRBV27 to TRBJ1-1; TRBD1 might be the D (6 bases). Germline V gene sequence: CDR1 MNHEY, CDR2 SMNVEV (reference sequence). This CDR3 comprises 13 residues. V was shortened by 8 bases and J by 4 bases, with 14 bases between the two germline ends. The DNA for the CDR3 is TGTGCCAGCGCCACCAGGGGAAGCACTGAAGCTTTCTTT. Its translation: CASATRGSTEAFF.

To note about this clonotype: This could be a read error, since a much larger clone is one nucleotide away. The J gene is TRBJ1-1, the V gene TRBV7-9, with 10 positions matching TRBD1. Germline assignment: CDR1 SEHNR and CDR2 FQNEAQ (reference sequence). There are 13 residues in the CDR3. As DNA, the CDR3 is TGTGCCCGCAGTGACAGGGGGCCCACTGAAGCTTTCTTT. As protein: CARSDRGPTEAFF.

This clonotype was recorded many times. The V gene is TRBV7-9, the J gene TRBJ2-7; the match to TRBD1 covers 9 bases. The trim removed 1 base at V and 6 bases at J, leaving 7 bases unmatched. CDR3 length: 15 residues. Per the germline V gene, CDR1 is SEHNR and CDR2 is FQNEAQ (reference sequence). The CDR3 loop is CASSLEGQGRPEQYF. The DNA of the CDR3 is TGTGCCAGCAGCTTAGAGGGACAGGGCAGACCCGAGCAGTACTTC. Looking up the rest from reference TRBV7-9 and TRBJ2-7 gives the full variable domain: DTGVSQNPRHKITKRGQNVTFRCDPISEHNRLYWYRQTLGQGPEFLTYFQNEAQLEKSRLLSDRFSAERPKGSFSTLEIQRTEQGDSAMYLCASSLEGQGRPEQYFGPGTRLTVT.

Turning to this clonotype: This may stem from a read error, because a much larger clone lies one nucleotide away. The V call is TRBV6-9, the J call TRBJ1-5; 8 bases agree with TRBD1. The CDR3 is 15 residues long. Germline CDR1 reads MNHGY; CDR2 reads SVAAGI. The DNA of the CDR3 is TGTGCCAGCAGTTCCTACAGGGGGAACAATAAGCCCCAGCATTTT. This sequence encodes CASSSYRGNNKPQHF.

As to this clonotype: A much larger clone lies one base from this, so it may be a read error. J is TRBJ2-3 and V is TRBV9, with a possible D match to TRBD2 (7 bases). Germline CDR1 reads SGDLS; CDR2 reads YYNGEE. V gave up 7 bases and J gave up 2 bases, with 29 bases separating them. CDR3 length: 19 residues. CDR3 residues: CASGGGPLWGSCLTDTQYF. The CDR3 bases are TGTGCCAGCGGGGGGGGCCCATTATGGGGGTCGTGCCTCACAGATACGCAGTATTTT.

This clonotype came up many times. V is TRBV29-1 and J is TRBJ1-1, with D uncertain. Deletions cut 4 bases from V and 1 base from J, with 13 bases between. CDR1 and CDR2 (germline): SQVTM, ANQGSEA. CDR3 size: 14 residues. CDR3: CSVVDTQTNTEAFF. The CDR3 nucleotides are TGCAGCGTTGTAGATACCCAGACGAACACTGAAGCTTTCTTT. Based on the CDR3 plus reference TRBV29-1 and TRBJ1-1, the full variable domain is SAVISQKPSRDICQRGTSLTIQCQVDSQVTMMFWYRQQPGQSLTLIATANQGSEATYESGFVIDKFPISRPNLTFSTLTVSNMSPEDSSIYLCSVVDTQTNTEAFFGQGTRLTVV.

This clonotype appeared a few times. This chain links TRBV27 with TRBJ2-7; 8 bases map to TRBD2. Germline-derived CDR1 and CDR2 are MNHEY and SMNVEV (reference sequence). J lost 3 bases, V lost 5 bases, and 12 bases had no gene match. The CDR3 contains 16 residues. The CDR3 DNA reads as TGTGCCAGCAGTACACCGGGACTAGTGGTGGGCTACGAGCAGTACTTC. Protein sequence: CASSTPGLVVGYEQYF.

This sequence joins TRBV5-6 and TRBJ1-2; unclear D gene. The CDR3 totals 14 residues. Germline-derived CDR1 and CDR2 are SGHDT and YYEEEE. Deletions cut 5 bases from V and 2 bases from J, with 13 bases between. Here the CDR3 reads CASRAAGLNYGYTF. The DNA of the CDR3 is TGTGCCAGCAGGGCGGCTGGGCTCAACTATGGCTACACCTTC.

This rearrangement joins TRBV5-5 to TRBJ1-2, with D perhaps TRBD1 (6 bases). From germline, CDR1 is SGHKS and CDR2 YYEKEE (reference sequence). The V gene lost 7 bases and the J gene lost 4 bases, with 11 bases spanning the gap. CDR3 length: 12 amino acids. In nucleotides, the CDR3 is TGTGCCAGCGAGACAGGTGGCTATGGCTACACCTTC. Amino acids: CASETGGYGYTF.

The chain couples TRBV18 to TRBJ1-1; TRBD1 might be the D (5 bases). V was clipped by 3 bases and J by 2 bases, with 13 bases between them. This CDR3 is built from 15 residues. Looked up from germline, CDR1 is KGHSH and CDR2 is LQKENI. The CDR3, as DNA: TGTGCCAGCTCACCCCTAGTTGGGGGAAACACTGAAGCTTTCTTT. It is translated as CASSPLVGGNTEAFF.

The chain employs TRBV28 and TRBJ1-5, with D hard to call. The V and J ends lost 1 base and 0 bases respectively, with 13 bases between them. CDR1 is MDHEN, CDR2 SYDVKM, per germline. CDR3 length: 17 residues. The CDR3 DNA is TGTGCCAGCAGTTTATTAGTTGGCAGGACTAGCAATCAGCCCCAGCATTTT. It is translated as CASSLLVGRTSNQPQHF.

This clonotype was seen at least ten times. This chain joins TRBV3-1 and TRBJ2-3, with TRBD2 identical over 8 bases. CDR1 is LGHDT and CDR2 is YNNKEL in the germline V gene (reference sequence). The CDR3 is 15 amino acids. The J segment lost 6 bases and the V segment lost 0 bases, leaving 5 bases of the junction unmatched. DNA of the CDR3: TGTGCCAGCAGCCAAGAGGGACTAGGAGCGGATACGCAGTATTTT. This sequence encodes CASSQEGLGADTQYF.

This clonotype was counted ten times or more. V is TRBV7-9 and J is TRBJ2-7; D is perhaps TRBD2 (6 bases). The CDR3 is made up of 16 amino acids. The germline V gene encodes CDR1 SEHNR and CDR2 FQNEAQ (reference sequence). Trimming removed 0 bases at V and 0 bases at J, with 12 bases between. This CDR3 reads CASSLANPGSSYEQYF. CDR3 DNA: TGTGCCAGCAGCTTAGCCAACCCCGGGAGCTCCTACGAGCAGTACTTC.

This clonotype was recorded many times. The rearrangement joins TRBV6-1 to TRBJ2-7; possible D gene TRBD1, 6 bases. CDR1 and CDR2 (germline): MNHNS, SASEGT. The CDR3 is 15 residues long. Trimming removed 6 bases at V and 1 base at J, with 16 bases between. The CDR3 DNA is TGTGCCAGCAGATACGGGGCAGGGGTATCCTACGAGCAGTACTTC. Translated, it gives CASRYGAGVSYEQYF.

V gene TRBV3-1 combines with J gene TRBJ1-2; D is perhaps TRBD1 (6 bases). The CDR3 covers 15 residues. Germline V gives CDR1 LGHDT, CDR2 YNNKEL (reference sequence). V was cut by 0 bases and J by 6 bases, with 14 bases left in between. CDR3 loop: CASSQDLHRVDGYTF. Written as DNA, the CDR3 is TGTGCCAGCAGCCAAGATTTGCACAGGGTCGATGGCTACACCTTC.